The T cell receptor (beta chain) under discussion was sequenced for a study of T-cell memory formation after mild COVID-19. Study-level information: TCR clusters were mostly confined to one donor each. Whole-study findings and limits: For second-wave clones that peaked at day 37, SARS-CoV-2 specificity went unverified. The pre-infection memory compartment contained some responding clones, suggesting cross-reactive memory joined.

Constant-segment primers were used for 5'RACE, and the resulting TCR alpha and TCR beta cDNA libraries carried sample barcodes and UMIs. A single record per CDR3 protein comes from TCRdb applying MiXCR to the 5' RACE reads. The table has 300,000 or so distinct CDR3 sequences, roughly 15% seen once. Of note for this clonotype: Its matching antigen is unknown.

The germline CDR1 and CDR2 sequences are SGHVS and FQNEAQ. The CDR3 covers 14 residues. Trimming took 3 bases from V and 2 from J, leaving 10 bases between them. The sequencing sample was made of PBMCs or a T cell subset sorted from them (not recorded which). The chain carries TRBV7-8 and TRBJ2-5; D assignment may be TRBD1 or TRBD2 (5 bases each). The sequence was obtained from a man younger than 30 who had mild COVID-19 (a few samples of this study predate the infection). Cell type and time point are not known. The CDR3 DNA reads TGTGCCAGCAGCTTCGAGGGGTTACAAGAGACCCAGTACTTC. It specifies CASSFEGLQETQYF.